This TCR beta chain was sequenced for a study of shared T cell receptors in the human thymus. The assay was immunoSEQ multiplex PCR, and TCRdb's table has in-frame clones only and misses some. The sample shows about 380,000 clones, 95% of them seen only once. There are 14 residues in the CDR3. Germline CDR1 and CDR2: MNHEY and SMNVEV (reference sequence). Trimming at V came to 0 bases and at J to 8 bases, leaving 4 bases not matched to a gene. Input material: thymocytes. The chain uses TRBV27 and TRBJ1-5, with TRBD1 matching 7 bases. This TCR came from a human donor. The CDR3 coding sequence is TGTGCCAGCAGTTTATCGGGGGGGACAGAGCCCCAGCATTTT. Residues: CASSLSGGTEPQHF.